Described below is a single TCR beta chain sequence and its context. This sample was taken from a study of blood T cell repertoires in COVID-19. Study-level information: Acute and convalescent COVID-19 samples came from the United States, Italy and Spain. T cells, B-cell-depleted T cells, or PBMCs supplied cDNA or gDNA.

Trimming removed 0 bases from V and 8 bases from J, with 11 bases in between. Germline CDR1 reads SGHRS; CDR2 reads YFSETQ. There are 13 residues in the CDR3. In the original workflow: Quantification of nucleated cells was approximated via reference gene primer amplification. Here immunoSEQ multiplex PCR was the method, and the copy in TCRdb shows in-frame clones only, minus some. The V and J calls and the clone size are those of that table, but D and trimming were determined from the DNA. The sample consists of about 190,000 clones, around 86% of them appearing once. Sequenced material: peripheral blood. The clonotype comes from a man between 40 and 49 years old with active or convalescent COVID-19. This sequence joins TRBV5-1 and TRBJ1-1, with D unclear. CDR3: CASSLAVGGEAFF. In nucleotides, the CDR3 is TGCGCCAGCAGCTTGGCGGTTGGCGGAGAAGCTTTCTTT.